The clone carrying this T cell receptor (beta chain) came up a few times. Its antigen remains unknown. The data stem from a study of blood T cells in healthy people across ages. Findings and caveats of the study: Among long-lived donors, naive CD4+ cells were more numerous and diversity higher than in aged donors.

The use of a sample-barcoded 5' primer and a J-beta primer mix characterized a second PCR of 7 to 11 cycles. MiXCR, applied by TCRdb to the 5' RACE reads, yields one record per CDR3 protein. Counted here are around 1,000,000 distinct CDR3 sequences, around 27% occurring once; the ten biggest clones make up 0.75%. The same data also contributed to another study, on T cells of mothers and their children.

The TCR was taken from a girl between 2 and 10 years old in good health. Source material: blood.

This CDR3 reads CASGIGEYNEQFF. CDR3 DNA sequence: TGTGCCAGCGGGATAGGCGAGTACAATGAGCAGTTCTTC. This chain links TRBV7-9 with TRBJ2-5; D uncertain. TRBJ2-1 matches the DNA end more closely, so the J call is doubtful. Germline lookup yields CDR1 SEHNR and CDR2 FQNEAQ (reference sequence). CDR3 size: 13 residues.